Described below is a single T cell receptor beta chain sequence and its context. Residents of about two dozen US areas, aged about 18 to 100 years, made up the participants. This table comes from immunoSEQ multiplex PCR, and its TCRdb copy is limited to in-frame clones, with some not included. Found here are some 240,000 clones, around four fifths of them singletons; the top ten hold 4.1%. These data are taken from a study of blood T cell repertoires in COVID-19. Study summary: From the United States, Italy and Spain came samples of acute and convalescent COVID-19. PBMCs, B-cell-depleted T cells, or T cells provided the cDNA or gDNA that made up the material.

Trimming removed 4 bases at V and 7 bases at J, with 7 bases between. In germline, CDR1 is KGHDR, CDR2 SFDVKD. This CDR3 region has 13 residues. The genes are TRBV24-1 and TRBJ1-6, with D uncertain. This sequence originates from a man between 25 and 39 years old with acute COVID-19. Sequencing was done on a sample of PBMCs or T cells enriched from blood (not recorded which). CDR3 sequence reads: CATSEAENSPLHF. The CDR3 region has the DNA TGTGCCACCAGTGAGGCAGAAAATTCACCCCTCCACTTT.